This section outlines one TCR beta chain sequence together with its context. The sample comes from a study of blood T cell repertoires in COVID-19. Study-wide background: The samples span acute and convalescent COVID-19 from the United States, Italy and Spain. The analysed material was cDNA or gDNA that came from T cells, B-cell-depleted T cells, or PBMCs.

One Seattle source followed patients from active infection through their disease course. The authors' processing: Researchers report that nucleated cell counts were estimated from reference gene primer amplification. TCRdb keeps only in-frame clones here, not all; method: immunoSEQ multiplex PCR. D and trimming come from the DNA, and the V and J calls and clone size come from that table. Counted here are under 200,000 clones, 80% to 90% occurring once; the ten biggest clones make up 10% to 13%. The CDR3 has 14 residues. The V and J genes are TRBV21-1 and TRBJ2-7; the table's D call, TRBD1, has no DNA check behind it. TRBV21-1 represents a pseudogene. The source is a woman aged 70 to 79 with COVID-19, enrolled during active disease. Sequencing was done on a sample of peripheral blood. The CDR3 region is CASSMGQGIHEQYF. CDR3 DNA sequence: TGTGCCAGCAGCATGGGACAGGGGATACACGAGCAGTACTTC.